The clone carrying this T cell receptor (beta chain) has more than one count but fewer than ten. The entry originates in a study of cytomegalovirus exposure and HLA in healthy donors. Germline-derived CDR1 and CDR2 are SGHVS and FNYEAQ. The CDR3 is made up of 13 amino acids. With V trimmed by 4 bases and J by 9 bases, 7 bases remained unmatched. The PCR used 60 Vbeta and 13 Jbeta primers. Clones were read by immunoSEQ multiplex PCR, and TCRdb kept only the in-frame ones, dropping some. The data contain under 95,000 clones, 7.5% to 8.5% of them singletons. This TCR came from a man aged 50 or older in good health and CMV-seronegative. The chain is built from TRBV7-6 and TRBJ2-7; 9 positions agree with TRBD1. The sequenced sample was PBMCs. The CDR3 DNA reads TGTGCCAGCAGCTCCGGACAGGGGAGGGGGCAGTACTTC. Translation: CASSSGQGRGQYF.